These T cell receptor beta chains were read from a single sample in a study of early T cells in non-severe SARS-CoV-2 infection. One entry per CDR3 protein results from TCRdb running MiXCR on the 5' RACE reads. The sample contains 35,000 to 40,000 distinct CDR3 sequences, 5% to 6.5% of which appear only once. Sequenced input: whole blood. Source of these receptors: an adult who was a healthcare worker with PCR-confirmed SARS-CoV-2 infection or an uninfected control (not recorded which). Each CDR3 is given with its conserved first and last residue. The D gene is left open where the match is weak. Only part of the rows carry a size: once, few, many, or a class if the clone is expanded.

clone_size j_call v_call d_call cdr3_aa cdr3_nt
many TRBJ2-1 TRBV20-1 TRBD2 CSARYAGGPRFF TGCAGTGCTAGATATGCGGGGGGGCCCAGGTTCTTC
many TRBJ2-7 TRBV18 NA CASSPGAYEQYF TGTGCCAGCTCACCAGGGGCCTACGAGCAGTACTTC
many TRBJ1-5 TRBV6-6 NA CASSYSNRGNQPQHF TGTGCCAGCAGTTACTCGAACAGGGGCAATCAGCCCCAGCATTTT
few TRBJ1-1 TRBV7-2 NA CASSSTVNTEAFF TGTGCCAGCAGCTCGACAGTTAACACTGAAGCTTTCTTT
NA TRBJ2-5 TRBV7-3 TRBD2 CASSHSGGAEKTQYF TGTGCCAGCAGCCATAGCGGGGGGGCCGAAAAGACCCAGTACTTC
many TRBJ2-5 TRBV5-1 TRBD1 CASSPGTGEETQYF TGCGCCAGCAGCCCCGGGACAGGCGAAGAGACCCAGTACTTC
many TRBJ2-1 TRBV7-3 NA CASSPAGTSYNEQFF TGTGCCAGCAGCCCGGCAGGGACGTCCTACAATGAGCAGTTCTTC
many TRBJ2-1 TRBV24-1 TRBD1 CATASRGKVKSSYNEQFF TGTGCCACCGCCTCCAGGGGGAAAGTGAAAAGCTCCTACAATGAGCAGTTCTTC
many TRBJ2-5 TRBV7-8 NA CASSAAGEGTQYF TGTGCCAGCAGCGCGGCAGGGGAAGGGACCCAGTACTTC
few TRBJ2-7 TRBV12-3/TRBV12-4 NA CASRPGPQTEQYF TGTGCCAGCAGACCGGGACCTCAGACGGAGCAGTACTTC
many TRBJ2-7 TRBV6-2/TRBV6-3 NA CASSTGTARVRYEQYF TGTGCCAGCAGTACCGGGACGGCTAGGGTACGCTACGAGCAGTACTTC
NA TRBJ2-7 TRBV12-3/TRBV12-4 NA CASSLVAGVHEQYF TGTGCCAGCAGTTTAGTGGCAGGGGTACACGAGCAGTACTTC
many TRBJ2-1 TRBV18 NA CASSPRSGAYNEQFF TGTGCCAGCTCACCACGTTCGGGGGCCTACAATGAGCAGTTCTTC
many TRBJ2-7 TRBV18 NA CASSPPASWGLQYF TGTGCCAGCTCACCACCAGCAAGTTGGGGGCTGCAGTACTTC
many TRBJ2-7 TRBV7-2 TRBD2 CASRPTSGRRYEQYF TGTGCCAGCAGACCTACTAGCGGGAGGCGGTACGAGCAGTACTTC